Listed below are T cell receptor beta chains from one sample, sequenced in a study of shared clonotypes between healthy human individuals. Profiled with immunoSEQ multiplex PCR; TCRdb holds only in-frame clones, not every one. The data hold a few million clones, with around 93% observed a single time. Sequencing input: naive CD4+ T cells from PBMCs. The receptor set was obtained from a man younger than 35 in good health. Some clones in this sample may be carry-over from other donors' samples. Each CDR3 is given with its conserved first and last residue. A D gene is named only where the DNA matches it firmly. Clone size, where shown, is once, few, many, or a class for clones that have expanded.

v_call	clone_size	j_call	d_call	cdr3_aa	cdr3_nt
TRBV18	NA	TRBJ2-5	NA	CASSPTRGRETQYF	TGTGCCAGCTCACCAACAAGGGGGAGAGAGACCCAGTACTTC
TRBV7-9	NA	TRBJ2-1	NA	CASSLAVGRRYNEQFF	TGTGCCAGCAGCTTAGCGGTGGGGCGGCGCTACAATGAGCAGTTCTTC
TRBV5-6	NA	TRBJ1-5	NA	CASSLGQVGGQPQHF	TGTGCCAGCAGCTTGGGGCAGGTTGGCGGGCAGCCCCAGCATTTT
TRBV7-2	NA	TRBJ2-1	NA	CASSLEATEGGRRFF	TGTGCCAGCAGCTTAGAGGCCACGGAGGGCGGACGTCGCTTCTTC
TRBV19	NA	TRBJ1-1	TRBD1	CASSIGTGGPNTEAFF	TGTGCCAGTAGTATTGGAACAGGGGGCCCGAACACTGAAGCTTTCTTT
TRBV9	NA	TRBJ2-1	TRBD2	CASSVGLAGETYNEQFF	TGTGCCAGCAGCGTAGGCCTAGCGGGAGAAACATACAATGAGCAGTTCTTC
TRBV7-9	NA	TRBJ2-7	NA	CASSLGRAGLGEQYF	TGTGCCAGCAGCTTAGGGAGGGCGGGCCTGGGCGAGCAGTACTTC
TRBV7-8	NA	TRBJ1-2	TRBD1	CASSTRRQGGYYGYTF	TGTGCCAGCAGCACCAGGCGACAGGGAGGTTACTATGGCTACACCTTC
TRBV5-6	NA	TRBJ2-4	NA	CASSHRRVLAKNIQYF	TGTGCCAGCAGCCATCGGAGGGTTCTAGCCAAAAACATTCAGTACTTC
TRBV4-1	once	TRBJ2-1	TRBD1	CASSSGTEPYNEQFF	TGCGCCAGCAGCTCCGGGACAGAGCCTTACAATGAGCAGTTCTTC
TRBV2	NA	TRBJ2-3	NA	CASRGVLGRTDTQYF	TGTGCCAGCAGAGGAGTCTTAGGTCGCACAGATACGCAGTATTTT
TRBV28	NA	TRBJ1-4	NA	CASSLGTRNEKLFF	TGTGCCAGCAGTTTAGGGACACGGAATGAAAAACTGTTTTTT
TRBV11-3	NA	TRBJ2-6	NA	CASSLARSGANVLTF	TGTGCCAGCAGCTTAGCCCGCTCTGGGGCCAACGTCCTGACTTTC
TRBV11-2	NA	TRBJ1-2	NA	CASSLVHRTNYGYTF	TGTGCCAGCAGCTTAGTTCACCGGACTAACTATGGCTACACCTTC
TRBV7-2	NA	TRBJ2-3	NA	CASSLGPGVSTDTQYF	TGTGCCAGCAGCTTGGGGCCAGGGGTCTCCACAGATACGCAGTATTTT
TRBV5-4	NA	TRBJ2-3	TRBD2	CASSTSTSGLTDTQYF	TGTGCCAGCAGCACCTCGACTAGCGGGCTTACAGATACGCAGTATTTT
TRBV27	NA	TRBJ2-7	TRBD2	CASSLFWGGAFPQYF	TGTGCCAGCAGTTTATTCTGGGGAGGGGCCTTTCCCCAGTACTTC
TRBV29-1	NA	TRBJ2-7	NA	CSVEQGAYEQYF	TGCAGCGTTGAACAAGGGGCCTACGAGCAGTACTTC
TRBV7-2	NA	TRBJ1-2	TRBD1	CASSSWDRYYGYTF	TGTGCCAGCAGCTCCTGGGACAGATACTATGGCTACACCTTC
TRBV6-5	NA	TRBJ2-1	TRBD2	CAIRTSGGNEQFF	TGTGCCATCCGGACTAGCGGAGGCAATGAGCAGTTCTTC
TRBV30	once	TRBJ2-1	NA	CAWSVPYNEQFF	TGTGCCTGGAGTGTACCTTACAATGAGCAGTTCTTC
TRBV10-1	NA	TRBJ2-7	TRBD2	CASSDRGRSAGDHEQYF	TGCGCCAGCAGTGATCGGGGAAGGTCGGCGGGAGACCACGAGCAGTACTTC
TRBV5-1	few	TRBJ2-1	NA	CASSLGGYNEQFF	TGCGCCAGCAGCTTGGGAGGCTACAATGAGCAGTTCTTC
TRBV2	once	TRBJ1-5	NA	CASGPDSNQPQHF	TGTGCCAGCGGCCCGGACAGCAATCAGCCCCAGCATTTT
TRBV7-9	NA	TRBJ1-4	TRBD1	CASNFPGTATNEKLFF	TGTGCCAGCAACTTCCCAGGGACAGCTACTAATGAAAAACTGTTTTTT
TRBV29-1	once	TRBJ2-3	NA	CSVEWRAPTTDTQYF	TGCAGCGTTGAATGGCGGGCACCTACCACAGATACGCAGTATTTT
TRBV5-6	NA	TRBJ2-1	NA	CASSPRAVTANEQFF	TGTGCCAGCAGCCCGAGGGCAGTGACGGCCAATGAGCAGTTCTTC
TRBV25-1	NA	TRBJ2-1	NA	CASSDSVTGNEQFF	TGTGCCAGCAGTGATTCGGTAACCGGCAATGAGCAGTTCTTC
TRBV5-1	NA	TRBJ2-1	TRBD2	CASSLPLAGGTEEQFF	TGCGCCAGCAGCTTACCCCTAGCGGGAGGGACGGAGGAGCAGTTCTTC
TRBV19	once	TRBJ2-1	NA	CASGKGTQFF	TGTGCCAGTGGGAAAGGGACGCAGTTCTTC
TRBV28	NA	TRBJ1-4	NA	CASSLLGEANEKLFF	TGTGCCAGCAGTTTATTGGGGGAGGCTAATGAAAAACTGTTTTTT
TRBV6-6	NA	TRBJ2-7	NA	CASSYPAGAAPEQYF	TGTGCCAGCAGTTACCCGGCAGGGGCCGCCCCCGAGCAGTACTTC
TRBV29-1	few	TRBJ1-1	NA	CSVDGESVVSEAFF	TGCAGCGTCGACGGAGAGTCGGTTGTTTCCGAAGCTTTCTTT
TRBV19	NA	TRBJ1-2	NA	CASSVTWGEGYTF	TGTGCCAGTAGTGTGACCTGGGGGGAAGGCTACACCTTC
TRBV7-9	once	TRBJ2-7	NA	CASSLGIPYEQYF	TGTGCCAGCAGCTTAGGGATCCCCTACGAGCAGTACTTC
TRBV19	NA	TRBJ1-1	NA	CASSIAVTDAKAFF	TGTGCCAGTAGTATAGCCGTGACGGACGCCAAAGCTTTCTTT
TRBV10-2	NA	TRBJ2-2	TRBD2	CASRSGRASGELFF	TGCGCCAGCCGTAGCGGGAGGGCCTCCGGGGAGCTGTTTTTT
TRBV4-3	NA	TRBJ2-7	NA	CASSQDRIAPAYEQYF	TGCGCCAGCAGCCAAGATCGAATAGCCCCTGCCTACGAGCAGTACTTC
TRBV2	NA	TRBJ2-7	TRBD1	CASSRDSYYEQYF	TGTGCCAGCAGTCGGGACAGCTACTACGAGCAGTACTTC
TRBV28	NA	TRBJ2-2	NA	CASSFPLSNTGELFF	TGTGCCAGCAGTTTCCCCCTCTCTAACACCGGGGAGCTGTTTTTT
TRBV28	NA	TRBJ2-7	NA	CASSSAGTRYEQYF	TGTGCCAGCAGTTCCGCCGGGACCCGCTACGAGCAGTACTTC
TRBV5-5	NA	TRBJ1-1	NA	CASSWITGLNTEAFF	TGTGCCAGCAGCTGGATAACAGGGTTGAACACTGAAGCTTTCTTT
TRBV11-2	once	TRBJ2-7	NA	CASSQSGAYEQYF	TGTGCCAGCAGCCAGTCGGGGGCCTACGAGCAGTACTTC
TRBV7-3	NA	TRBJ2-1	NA	CASSFAGTLSYNEQFF	TGTGCCAGCAGCTTCGCCGGGACTCTCTCCTACAATGAGCAGTTCTTC
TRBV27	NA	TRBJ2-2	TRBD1	CASSRAGGVNTGELFF	TGTGCCAGCAGCAGAGCAGGGGGTGTGAACACCGGGGAGCTGTTTTTT
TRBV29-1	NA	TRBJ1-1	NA	CSVERVKNTEAFF	TGCAGCGTTGAAAGGGTCAAGAACACTGAAGCTTTCTTT
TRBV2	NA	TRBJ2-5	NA	CASSDSPGPQETQYF	TGTGCCAGCAGTGATTCGCCGGGACCCCAAGAGACCCAGTACTTC
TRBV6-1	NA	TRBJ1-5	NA	CASSASGFANQPQHF	TGTGCCAGCAGTGCCTCAGGGTTCGCCAATCAGCCCCAGCATTTT
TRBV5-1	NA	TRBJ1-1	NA	CASSLSPLGTTEAFF	TGCGCCAGCAGCTTGTCACCGTTGGGGACCACTGAAGCTTTCTTT
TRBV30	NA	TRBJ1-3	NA	CAWSATTKNTIYF	TGTGCCTGGAGTGCCACAACTAAGAACACCATATATTTT
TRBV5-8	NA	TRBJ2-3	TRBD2	CASPSGRDPGTDTQYF	TGTGCCAGCCCAAGCGGGAGGGACCCGGGCACAGATACGCAGTATTTT
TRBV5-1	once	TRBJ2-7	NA	CASSLAGGSSYEQYF	TGCGCCAGCAGCTTGGCGGGTGGGAGCTCCTACGAGCAGTACTTC